The subject of this entry is one T cell receptor (beta chain). Its antigen is still unknown. The primer mix had 60 Vbeta and 13 Jbeta primers. As processed by the authors: Unique TCR beta chains totaled 80 million to 100 million in a later count, with around 11 million of them shared. Here immunoSEQ multiplex PCR was the method, and the copy in TCRdb shows in-frame clones only, minus some. V and J calls plus clone size are reproduced from that table; the DNA served to infer D and trimming. Of 120,000 to 150,000 clones detected, roughly 80% appear once; the ten largest clones hold roughly 4%. Germline CDR1 reads SEHNR; CDR2 reads FQNEAQ (reference sequence). Trimming at V came to 4 bases and at J to 0 bases, leaving 9 bases not matched to a gene. This CDR3 comprises 17 residues. These data originate in a study of cytomegalovirus exposure and HLA in healthy donors. General study results and limits: Previously analyzed data showed that most TCR beta V segments were productive at a frequency of about 87% or about 30%. The study recorded 150 to 200 TCR beta chains that were cytomegalovirus-associated. Excluded: some indistinguishable V segments such as TRBV6-2 and TRBV6-3.

This sequence originates from a woman in her 40s in good health and CMV-seropositive. V gene TRBV7-9 combines with J gene TRBJ1-5; 7 bases match TRBD1. The sequencing input was PBMCs. CDR3 sequence: CASSYNRQGLSNQPQHF. Written as DNA, the CDR3 is TGTGCCAGCAGCTATAACCGACAGGGACTTAGCAATCAGCCCCAGCATTTT.